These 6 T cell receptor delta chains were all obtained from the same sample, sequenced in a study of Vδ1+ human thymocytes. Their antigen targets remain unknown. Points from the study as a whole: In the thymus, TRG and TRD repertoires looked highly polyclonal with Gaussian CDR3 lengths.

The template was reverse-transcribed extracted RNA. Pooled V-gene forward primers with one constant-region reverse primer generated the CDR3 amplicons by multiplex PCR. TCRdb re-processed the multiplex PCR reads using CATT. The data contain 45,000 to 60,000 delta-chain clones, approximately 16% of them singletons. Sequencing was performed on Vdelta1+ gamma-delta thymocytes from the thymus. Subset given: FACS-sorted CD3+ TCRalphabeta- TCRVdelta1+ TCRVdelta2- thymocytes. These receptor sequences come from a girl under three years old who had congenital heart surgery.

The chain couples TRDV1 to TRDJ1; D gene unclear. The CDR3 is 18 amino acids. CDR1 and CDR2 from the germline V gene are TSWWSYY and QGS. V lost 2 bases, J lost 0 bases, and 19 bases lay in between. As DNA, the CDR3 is TGTGCTCTTGGGGAATGGGTGGGCTCAGCCATACACACCGATAAACTCATCTTT. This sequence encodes CALGEWVGSAIHTDKLIF.

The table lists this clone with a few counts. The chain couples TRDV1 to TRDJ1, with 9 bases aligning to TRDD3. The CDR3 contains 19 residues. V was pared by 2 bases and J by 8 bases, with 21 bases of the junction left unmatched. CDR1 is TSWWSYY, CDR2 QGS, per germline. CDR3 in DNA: TGTGCTCTTGGGGAAGGTCCCTTCTGGGGTACTGGGGGAAAGGGGAAACTCATCTTT. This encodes CALGEGPFWGTGGKGKLIF.

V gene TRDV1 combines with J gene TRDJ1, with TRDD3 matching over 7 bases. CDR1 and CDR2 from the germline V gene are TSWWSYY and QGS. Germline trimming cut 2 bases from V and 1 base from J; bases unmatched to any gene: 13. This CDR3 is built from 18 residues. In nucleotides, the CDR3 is TGTGCTCTTGGGGAAGCTCTCCCGGGGGGGATCTCCACCGATAAACTCATCTTT. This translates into CALGEALPGGISTDKLIF.

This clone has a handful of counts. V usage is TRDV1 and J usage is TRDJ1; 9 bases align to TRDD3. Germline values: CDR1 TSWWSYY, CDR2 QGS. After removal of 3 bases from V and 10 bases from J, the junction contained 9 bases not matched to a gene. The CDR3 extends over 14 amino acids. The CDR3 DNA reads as TGTGCTCTTGGGGACCTTACTACTGGGGGAAGACTCATCTTT. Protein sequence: CALGDLTTGGRLIF.

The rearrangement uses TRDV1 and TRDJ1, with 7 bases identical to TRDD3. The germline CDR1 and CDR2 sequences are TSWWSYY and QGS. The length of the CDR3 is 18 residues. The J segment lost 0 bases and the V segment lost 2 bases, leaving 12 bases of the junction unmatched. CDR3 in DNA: TGTGCTCTTGGGGAAGTAAGAGCTTGGGGGACGGACACCGATAAACTCATCTTT. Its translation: CALGEVRAWGTDTDKLIF.

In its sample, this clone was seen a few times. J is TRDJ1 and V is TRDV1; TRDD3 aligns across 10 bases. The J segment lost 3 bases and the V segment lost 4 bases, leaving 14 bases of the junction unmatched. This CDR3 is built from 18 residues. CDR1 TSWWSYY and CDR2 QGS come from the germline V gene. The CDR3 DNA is TGTGCTCTTGGGGGACCCCCTCTGGGGGATAGAGGATCCGATAAACTCATCTTT. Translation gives CALGGPPLGDRGSDKLIF.